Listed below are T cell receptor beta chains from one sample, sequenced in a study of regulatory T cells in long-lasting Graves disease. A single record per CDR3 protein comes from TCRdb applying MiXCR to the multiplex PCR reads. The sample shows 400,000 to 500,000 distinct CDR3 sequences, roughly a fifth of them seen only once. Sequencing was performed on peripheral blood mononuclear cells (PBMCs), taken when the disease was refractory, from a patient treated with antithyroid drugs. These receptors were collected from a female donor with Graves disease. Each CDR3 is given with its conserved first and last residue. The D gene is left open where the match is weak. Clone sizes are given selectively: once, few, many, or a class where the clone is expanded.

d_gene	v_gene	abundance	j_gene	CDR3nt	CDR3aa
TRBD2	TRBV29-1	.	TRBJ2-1	TGCACCTCCTCCTGGGGGGGAAGTAATGAGCAGTTCTTC	CTSSWGGSNEQFF
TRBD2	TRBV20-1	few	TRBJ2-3	TGCAGTGCTGCCGGGACTAGCGGGAGAACAGATACGCAGTATTTT	CSAAGTSGRTDTQYF
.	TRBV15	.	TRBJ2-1	TGTGCCACCAGCAGAGAGCGGAGCTACAATGAGCAGTTCTTC	CATSRERSYNEQFF
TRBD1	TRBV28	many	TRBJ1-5	TGTGCCAGCAGCCGGGACAGCACCAATCAGCCCCAGCATTTT	CASSRDSTNQPQHF
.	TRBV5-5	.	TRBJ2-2	TGTGCCAGCTTAGCGTCGGGCACCGGGGAGCTGTTTTTT	CASLASGTGELFF
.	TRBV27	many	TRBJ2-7	TGTGCCAGCGGCTTGCAGGGGAACTCTTACGAGCAGTACTTC	CASGLQGNSYEQYF
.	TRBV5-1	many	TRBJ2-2	TGCGCCAGCAGCTGGCGGGGCACCGGGGAGCTGTTTTTT	CASSWRGTGELFF
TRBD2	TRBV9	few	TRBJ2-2	TGTGCCAGCAGCAAGCGGGAGACTAAAAATACCGGGGAGCTGTTTTTT	CASSKRETKNTGELFF
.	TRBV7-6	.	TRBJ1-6	TGTGCCAGCAGCTTAGACAATAATTCACCCCTCCACTTT	CASSLDNNSPLHF
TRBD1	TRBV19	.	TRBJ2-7	TGTGCCAGTAGTCTTACCGGGACAGGGGACTACGAGCAGTACTTC	CASSLTGTGDYEQYF
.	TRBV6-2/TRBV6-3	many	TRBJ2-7	TGTGCCAGCATTTACTCTCGTGGGGGAGACTACGAGCAGTACTTC	CASIYSRGGDYEQYF
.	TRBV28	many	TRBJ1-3	TGTGCCAGCAGTTCTGCAGGACAGAATAAAAACACCATATATTTT	CASSSAGQNKNTIYF
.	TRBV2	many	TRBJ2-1	TGTGCCAGCACCACAGGGTCTCGAAACAATGAGCAGTTCTTC	CASTTGSRNNEQFF
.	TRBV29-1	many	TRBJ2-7	TGCAGCGTCGCAGGAGGCGGGACGGGCTCCTACGAGCAGTACTTC	CSVAGGGTGSYEQYF
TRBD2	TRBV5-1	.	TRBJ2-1	TGCGCCAGCAGCTCAGGACTAGCGCCCCATCGGAATGAGCAGTTCTTC	CASSSGLAPHRNEQFF
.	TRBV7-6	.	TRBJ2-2	TGTGCCAGCAGCTCCCTGAGACTTGGGTCCACCGGGGAGCTGTTTTTT	CASSSLRLGSTGELFF
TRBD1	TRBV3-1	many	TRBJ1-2	TGTGCCAGCAGCCAAGGGAGGGGGCTTGGCTACACCTTC	CASSQGRGLGYTF
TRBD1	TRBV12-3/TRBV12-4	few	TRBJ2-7	TGTGCCAGCAGTCGACAGGGGGGAGACTACGAGCAGTACTTC	CASSRQGGDYEQYF
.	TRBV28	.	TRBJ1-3	.	CASSFGSGNTVYF
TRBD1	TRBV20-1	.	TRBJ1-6	TGCAGTGCTAGAGATCCCGGGACAGGGGGCTGGTCACCCCTCCACTTT	CSARDPGTGGWSPLHF
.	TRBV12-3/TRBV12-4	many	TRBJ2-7	TGTGCCAGCACCCGAGGGGGTCCCTACGAGCAGTACTTC	CASTRGGPYEQYF
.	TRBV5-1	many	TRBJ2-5	TGTGCCAGCAGCTACCAAGAGACCCAGTACTTC	CASSYQETQYF
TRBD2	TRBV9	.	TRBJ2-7	TGTGCCAGCAGCCCCGCCGTCGGCCTAGCGGGAGCCGAGCAGTACTTC	CASSPAVGLAGAEQYF
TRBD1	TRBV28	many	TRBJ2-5	TGTGCCAGCAGTTTATTCCGGGACAGGATTACGGAGACCCAGTACTTC	CASSLFRDRITETQYF
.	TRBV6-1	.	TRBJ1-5	TGTGCCAGCAGTGAAGTCGGGCAGGGGCTGCTAGGCAATCAGCCCCAGCATTTT	CASSEVGQGLLGNQPQHF
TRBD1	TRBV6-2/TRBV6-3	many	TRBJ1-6	TGTGCCAGCAGTTCACAGGGGAGTGAGTCACCCCTCCACTTT	CASSSQGSESPLHF
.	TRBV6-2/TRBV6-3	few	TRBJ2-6	TGTGCCAGCAGATCCGGAGGCTCTGGGGCCAACGTCCTGACTTTC	CASRSGGSGANVLTF
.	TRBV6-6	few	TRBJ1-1	TGTGCCAGCAGTTACTCGTACAGCCTGAACACTGAAGCTTTCTTT	CASSYSYSLNTEAFF
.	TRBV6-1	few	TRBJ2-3	TGTGCCAGCGCTGACAAACTGACAAGATCCTACACAGATACGCAGTATTTT	CASADKLTRSYTDTQYF
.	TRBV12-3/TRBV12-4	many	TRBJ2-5	TGTGCCAGCAGTTTCCGACCAGGGGAGGGGGAGACCCAGTACTTC	CASSFRPGEGETQYF
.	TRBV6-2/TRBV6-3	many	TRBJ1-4	TGTGCCAGCATCAGGGGCTTTGGTGAAAAACTGTTTTTT	CASIRGFGEKLFF
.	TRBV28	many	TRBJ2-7	TGTGCCAGCAGTTTATTCGGCGGAACCTACGAGCAGTACTTC	CASSLFGGTYEQYF
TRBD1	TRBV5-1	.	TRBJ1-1	TGCGCCAGCCGAGAGGGGACAGGGGGAGGGACTGAAGCTTTCTTT	CASREGTGGGTEAFF
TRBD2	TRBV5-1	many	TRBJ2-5	TGCGCCAGCAGCCAAAAAGCCAGGACGGGGGGTGAGACCCAGTACTTC	CASSQKARTGGETQYF
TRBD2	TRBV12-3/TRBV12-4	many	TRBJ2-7	TGTGCCAGCAGTCCTAGCGGGAGGGCCTACGAGCAGTACTTC	CASSPSGRAYEQYF
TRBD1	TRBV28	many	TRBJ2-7	TGTGCCAGTAATCACAGGGGGACAGGGGGGGACGAGCAGTACTTC	CASNHRGTGGDEQYF
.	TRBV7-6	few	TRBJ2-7	TGTGCCAGCACTGATTACCAGGTAGCCTACGAGCAGTACTTC	CASTDYQVAYEQYF
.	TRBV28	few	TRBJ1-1	TGTGCCAGCACCCAGAGTGGGCGAATCGGGGCTGAAGCTTTCTTT	CASTQSGRIGAEAFF
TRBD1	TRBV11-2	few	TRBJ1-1	TGTGCCAGCAGGGGAACAGGGGTTGGCACTGAAGCTTTCTTT	CASRGTGVGTEAFF
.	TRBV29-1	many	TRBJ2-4	TGCAGCGCCTCCACGGGGGATCTAGCCAAAAACATTCAGTACTTC	CSASTGDLAKNIQYF
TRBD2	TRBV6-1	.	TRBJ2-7	TGTGCCAGCAGTGAGTCTAGCGGGAGGGTATACGAGCAGTACTTC	CASSESSGRVYEQYF
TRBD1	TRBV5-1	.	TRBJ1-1	TGCGTCAGCAGCACCGCGACAGGGTATGAAGCTTTCTTT	CVSSTATGYEAFF
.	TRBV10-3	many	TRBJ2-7	TGTGCCATCAGTGAAACAGAAGGGTACTACGAGCAGTACTTC	CAISETEGYYEQYF
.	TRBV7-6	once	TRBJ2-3	TGTGCCAGCAGCCCCGTGGCCGGGGAGCCAGATACGCAGTATTTT	CASSPVAGEPDTQYF
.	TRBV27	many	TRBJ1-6	TGTGCCAGCAGCCTTGGGGGGTTTAATTCACCCCTCCACTTT	CASSLGGFNSPLHF
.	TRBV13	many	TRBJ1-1	TGTGCCAGCAGCTTAGTACACGAGCTTGAAGCTTTCTTT	CASSLVHELEAFF
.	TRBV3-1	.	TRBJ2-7	TGTGCCAGCAGCCCAAAAGACGACTTACTCGAGCAGTACTTC	CASSPKDDLLEQYF
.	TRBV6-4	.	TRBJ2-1	TGTGCCAGCAGTCGGCGGGGACCCAGCTCCTACAATGAGCAGTTCTTC	CASSRRGPSSYNEQFF
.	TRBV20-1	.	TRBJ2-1	TGCAGTGCTAGTATGTCGGGAACCAATGAGCAGTTCTTC	CSASMSGTNEQFF
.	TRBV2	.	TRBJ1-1	TGTACCAGCCTTAGGACAGAGAACACTGAAGCTTTCTTT	CTSLRTENTEAFF
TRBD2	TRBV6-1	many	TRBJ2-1	TGTGCCAGCAGAACCACCCGAGTAGCGGGATACTCCTACAATGAGCAGTTCTTC	CASRTTRVAGYSYNEQFF
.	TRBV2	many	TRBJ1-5	TGTGCCAGCAGTGCGTTCAGAGGTGAAGGTCAGCCCCAGCATTTT	CASSAFRGEGQPQHF
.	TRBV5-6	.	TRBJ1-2	TGTGCCAGCAGCTTGACTGTGACAGGTTATGGCTACACCTTC	CASSLTVTGYGYTF